This record covers a single T cell receptor beta chain. In germline, CDR1 is SGHNT, CDR2 YENEEA. The CDR3 runs 14 residues. Germline trimming cut 4 bases from V and 8 bases from J; bases unmatched to any gene: 7. Reverse transcription of about 0.45 to 1 ug RNA used random hexamers. With immunoSEQ multiplex PCR, TCR beta CDR3 was amplified across 54 Vbeta and 13 Jbeta. TCRdb processed the immunoSEQ multiplex PCR reads anew with MiXCR; each CDR3 protein has one entry. Of about 240,000 distinct CDR3 sequences listed, about 96% were seen once; the top ten hold 0.1%. These data originate in a study of CD8 T cells in Susac syndrome. Sequencing of TCR beta drew on CD8+ and CD4+ T cells from blood. The CD8+ and CD4+ T cells were negatively isolated, with the TEMRA cells enriched by FACS.

The clonotype was recovered from a human donor with Susac syndrome. Material for sequencing was CD4+ T cells from PBMCs. The V gene is TRBV11-3, the J gene TRBJ1-2; TRBD1 aligns across 10 bases. CDR3 nucleotide sequence: TGTGCCAGCAGCTCGCAATGGACAGGGGGAGGCTACACCTTC. This sequence encodes CASSSQWTGGGYTF.